The 12 T cell receptor beta chains reported below all come from one sample, sequenced in a study of Ad26.COV2.S vaccination and SARS-CoV-2 variants. As to treatment: approximately 18 received Ad26.COV2.S at low or high dose, single or two shots; several received placebo; per-sample allocation not given. Following the first vaccine or placebo injection, samples were taken on day 63. Clones were sequenced by immunoSEQ multiplex PCR, and TCRdb holds only the in-frame ones, with some missing. The profile shows approximately 420,000 clones, approximately 91% of them singletons. The sequences come from peripheral blood, collected in a trial of Ad26.COV2.S vaccine versus placebo. Receptors originate from a person between 18 and 59 years old who received the Ad26.COV2.S COVID-19 vaccine or a placebo.

This clone was counted once. Different DNA sequences within this sample yield the same CDR3. The chain uses TRBV2 and TRBJ1-2; D remains ambiguous. The CDR3 has 13 amino acids. V was shortened by 1 base and J by 2 bases, with 5 bases between the two germline ends. Germline V gene sequence: CDR1 SNHLY, CDR2 FYNNEI. CDR3 residues: CASSEGSNYGYTF. CDR3 DNA sequence: TGTGCCAGCAGTGAAGGCTCAAACTATGGCTACACCTTC.

The J gene is TRBJ2-3, the V gene TRBV10-1, with D possibly called TRBD1 or TRBD2 (5 bases each). V lost 6 bases to trimming and J lost 3 bases, with 13 bases between them. Germline V CDR1 and CDR2: WNHNN, SYGVQD (reference sequence). The length of the CDR3 is 14 residues. The CDR3 nucleotides read TGCGCCAGCAGCGTCGGGGCGATTACAGATACGCAGTATTTT. Protein: CASSVGAITDTQYF.

This clone has just a few counts. The rearrangement uses TRBV10-1 and TRBJ1-1; 8 positions agree with TRBD1. This CDR3 region has 14 residues. Germline V lookup: CDR1 WNHNN, CDR2 SYGVQD (reference sequence). Trimming cost V 2 bases and J 4 bases; bases outside gene matches: 3. The CDR3 region is CASSEETGGTEAFF. Here the CDR3 DNA reads TGCGCCAGCAGTGAGGAAACAGGGGGCACTGAAGCTTTCTTT.

This rearrangement joins TRBV6-5 to TRBJ2-7, with 8 bases fitting TRBD1. Germline V lookup: CDR1 MNHEY, CDR2 SVGAGI. V trimming: 2 bases; J trimming: 3 bases; junction bases outside the gene matches: 6. This CDR3 spans 15 amino acids. The CDR3 nucleotides are TGTGCCAGCAGTTACGACTTAACAGGGGGCTACGAGCAGTACTTC. The encoded protein is CASSYDLTGGYEQYF.

V is TRBV15 and J is TRBJ1-1, with unresolved D. Trimming shortened V by 2 bases and J by 1 base, and 8 bases separated the two germline ends. The CDR3 is 14 amino acids. The germline gives CDR1 LNHNV, CDR2 YYDKDF (reference sequence). The CDR3 here is CATSRQEGNTEAFF. Written as DNA, the CDR3 is TGTGCCACCAGCAGACAGGAGGGGAACACTGAAGCTTTCTTT.

Comment on this clone: Other DNA sequences in this sample translate to the same CDR3. The chain has TRBV11-3 and TRBJ1-1; D is unclear. Germline V gene sequence: CDR1 SGHNT, CDR2 YENEEA. This CDR3 is 13 amino acids long. With 3 bases removed from V and 1 base from J, the gap between germline ends came to 6 bases. The CDR3 nucleotides read TGTGCCAGCAGCTTGGGTGAGAACACTGAAGCTTTCTTT. It yields the protein CASSLGENTEAFF.

DNA of the CDR3: TGTGCCAGCAGTACAGGGCAGGGTGAAGCTTTCTTT. It encodes CASSTGQGEAFF. J is TRBJ1-1 and V is TRBV6-5; tentatively, D is TRBD1 (6 bases). V lost 5 bases and J lost 7, with 11 bases in between. The CDR3 runs to 12 residues. CDR1 and CDR2 (germline): MNHEY, SVGAGI.

The chain combines TRBV5-4 with TRBJ2-3; 9 positions agree with TRBD2. The CDR3 runs 16 residues. Trimming removed 2 bases from V and 5 bases from J; junction bases left unmatched: 9. Germline V gene data show CDR1 as SGHNT and CDR2 as YYREEE (reference sequence). The CDR3 sequence is CASSFRLAGVGDTQYF. The CDR3 nucleotides are TGTGCCAGCAGCTTTAGATTAGCGGGGGTTGGAGATACGCAGTATTTT.

J is TRBJ1-1 and V is TRBV4-3; D not certain. Germline V gives CDR1 LGHNA, CDR2 YSLEER. The V end lost 3 bases, the J end lost 1 base, and 15 bases lay between the germline ends. CDR3 length: 16 residues. The CDR3 DNA reads TGCGCCAGCAGCCAGTCTCATGGGCCCCAGAACACTGAAGCTTTCTTT. Translation gives CASSQSHGPQNTEAFF.

This clone was observed a single time. The genes are TRBV4-1 and TRBJ2-7, with 10 bases lining up with TRBD1. The trim removed 0 bases at V and 7 bases at J, leaving 15 bases unmatched. Germline V gene sequence: CDR1 MGHRA, CDR2 YSYEKL. The CDR3 spans 18 residues. In DNA form, the CDR3 reads TGCGCCAGCAGCCAAGACGCCACACGACAGGGGGCGTTGTATGAGCAGTACTTC. It codes for CASSQDATRQGALYEQYF.

The chain uses TRBV5-4 and TRBJ1-6; D is unclear. The CDR3 is 15 residues long. Trimming stripped 2 bases from V and 3 bases from J, with 9 bases between. The germline V gene has CDR1 SGHNT and CDR2 YYREEE (reference sequence). CDR3 bases: TGTGCCAGCAGCTTCGTCGGAAACTATAATTCACCCCTCCACTTT. Translated: CASSFVGNYNSPLHF.

The genes are TRBV5-1 and TRBJ1-5; D is uncertain. CDR3 length: 14 residues. CDR1 and CDR2 from the germline V gene are SGHRS and YFSETQ. V was shortened by 0 bases and J by 9 bases, with 13 bases between the two germline ends. The chain's CDR3 is CASSLVRGTRPQHF. The CDR3, as DNA: TGCGCCAGCAGCTTGGTACGGGGTACACGGCCCCAGCATTTT.